This T cell receptor beta chain was documented in a study of cytomegalovirus exposure and HLA in healthy donors. PCR amplification relied on 60 Vbeta primers (plus 13 Jbeta primers). Some clones are missing from TCRdb's copy, which holds only in-frame ones; the method was immunoSEQ multiplex PCR. This table has under 150,000 clones, roughly 78% appearing once. Notes on this clone: The antigen is unknown.

The study's findings and limits: Specific recognition of CMV antigens was confirmed in vitro for a few chains (all CMV-associated).

J gave up 4 bases and V 2 bases, and 17 bases lay outside the gene matches. The CDR3 spans 18 residues. The germline V gene has CDR1 SGHAT and CDR2 FQNNGV. J is TRBJ2-7 and V is TRBV11-2, with 7 positions matching TRBD2. The clonotype originates from a man younger than 40 in good health and CMV-seronegative. Sequenced input: PBMCs. Here the CDR3 DNA reads TGTGCCAGCAGCTTACGAAGGCCCCGGGACTACCATAGGTACGAGCAGTACTTC. It encodes CASSLRRPRDYHRYEQYF.